This T cell receptor (beta chain) originates from a study of identical twins. TCRdb reprocessed the 5' RACE reads with MiXCR, giving one entry per CDR3 protein. The table records 350,000 to 450,000 distinct CDR3 sequences, roughly 18% of them present only once. CDR1 and CDR2 (germline): SGHTA, FQGNSA. Trimming removed 5 bases at V and 2 bases at J, with 9 bases between. This CDR3 is built from 13 residues. The sample holds a few counts of this clonotype. This TCR was sampled from a man aged 45-65 years in good health. The chain joins TRBV7-2 to TRBJ2-5; D call uncertain. Specimen: naive T cells sorted from blood. The CDR3 sequence is CASSKLRQETQYF. DNA of the CDR3: TGTGCCAGCAGCAAATTGCGACAAGAGACCCAGTACTTC.